This TCR beta chain was identified in a study of graft-versus-host responses after intestinal transplantation. Only in-frame clones appear in the TCRdb table, and some are missing; sequencing was by immunoSEQ multiplex PCR. There are roughly 20,000 clones in the sample; about 89% occur only once, and around 8.9% lies in the top ten. The CDR3 extends over 12 amino acids. Germline V gene lookup returns CDR1 SNHLY and CDR2 FYNNEI. Trimming stripped 7 bases from V and 5 bases from J, with 9 bases between. Note on this clone: Its specificity is not known.

Study conclusions and caveats: Recipient marrow contained GvH clones, some of which appeared first in ileum or blood.

The clonotype was recovered from a human patient who received an intestinal transplant, so some T cells may come from the graft donor. Sequenced here: PBMCs, sampled less than 240 days after intestinal transplant. The chain couples TRBV2 to TRBJ2-1, with D possibly being TRBD2 (6 bases). As DNA, the CDR3 is TGTGCCAGCAACGGACTAAACAATGAGCAGTTCTTC. Its protein product is CASNGLNNEQFF.